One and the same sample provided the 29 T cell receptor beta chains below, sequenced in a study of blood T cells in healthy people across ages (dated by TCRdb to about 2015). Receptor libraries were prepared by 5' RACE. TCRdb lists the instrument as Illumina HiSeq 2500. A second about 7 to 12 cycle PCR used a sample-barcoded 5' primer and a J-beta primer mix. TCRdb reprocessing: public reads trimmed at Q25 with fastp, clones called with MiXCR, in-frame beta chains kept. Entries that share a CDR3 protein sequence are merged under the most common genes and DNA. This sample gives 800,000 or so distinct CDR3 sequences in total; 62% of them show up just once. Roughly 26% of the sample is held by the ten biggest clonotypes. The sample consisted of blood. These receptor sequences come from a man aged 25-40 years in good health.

The CDR3 sequence: CASSWAGGAYNEQFF. CDR3 DNA: TGCGCCAGCAGCTGGGCCGGGGGGGCCTACAATGAGCAGTTCTTC. The chain has TRBV5-1 and TRBJ2-1; 8 bases are a match to TRBD2. This CDR3 has 15 residues. Germline V gene sequence: CDR1 SGHRS, CDR2 YFSETQ. Germline trimming cut 3 bases from V and 2 bases from J; bases unmatched to any gene: 4.

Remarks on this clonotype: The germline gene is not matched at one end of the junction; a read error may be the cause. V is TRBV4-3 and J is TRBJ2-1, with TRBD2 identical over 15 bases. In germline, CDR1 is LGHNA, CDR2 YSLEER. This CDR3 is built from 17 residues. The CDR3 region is CASCQVNGLAGGETQFF. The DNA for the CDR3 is TGCGCCAGCTGCCAAGTGAACGGACTAGCGGGGGGGGAGACCCAGTTCTTC.

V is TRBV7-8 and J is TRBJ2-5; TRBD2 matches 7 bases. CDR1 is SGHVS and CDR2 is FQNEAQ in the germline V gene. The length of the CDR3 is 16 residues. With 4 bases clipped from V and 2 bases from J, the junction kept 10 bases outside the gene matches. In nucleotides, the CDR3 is TGTGCCAGCAGCTGGTGGAGGCTAGCGGATCAAGAGACCCAGTACTTC. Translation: CASSWWRLADQETQYF.

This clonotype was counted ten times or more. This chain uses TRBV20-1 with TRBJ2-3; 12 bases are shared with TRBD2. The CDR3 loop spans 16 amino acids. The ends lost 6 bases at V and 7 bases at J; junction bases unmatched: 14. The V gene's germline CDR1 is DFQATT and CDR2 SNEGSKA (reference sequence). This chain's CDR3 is CSAIGRRTSGEHTQYF. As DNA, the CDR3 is TGCAGTGCCATTGGCAGACGGACTAGCGGGGAACATACGCAGTATTTT.

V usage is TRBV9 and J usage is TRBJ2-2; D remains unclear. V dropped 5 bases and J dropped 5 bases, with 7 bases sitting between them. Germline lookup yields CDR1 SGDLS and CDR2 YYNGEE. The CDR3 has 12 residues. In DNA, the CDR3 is TGTGCCAGCAGGCCAAGTACCGGGGAGCTGTTTTTT. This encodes CASRPSTGELFF.

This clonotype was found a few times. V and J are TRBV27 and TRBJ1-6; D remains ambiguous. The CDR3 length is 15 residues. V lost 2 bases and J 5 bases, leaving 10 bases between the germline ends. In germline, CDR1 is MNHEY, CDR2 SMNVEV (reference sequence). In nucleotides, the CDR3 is TGTGCCAGCAGTTTAAGAGGGCCCGATAATTCACCCCTCCACTTT. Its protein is CASSLRGPDNSPLHF.

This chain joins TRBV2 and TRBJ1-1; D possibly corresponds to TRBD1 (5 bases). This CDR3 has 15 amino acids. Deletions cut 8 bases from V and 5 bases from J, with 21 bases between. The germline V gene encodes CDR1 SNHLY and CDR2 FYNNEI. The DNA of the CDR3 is TGTGCCAGCGGACGAAATCAGGGTGGAGGGACTGAAGCTTTCTTT. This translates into CASGRNQGGGTEAFF.

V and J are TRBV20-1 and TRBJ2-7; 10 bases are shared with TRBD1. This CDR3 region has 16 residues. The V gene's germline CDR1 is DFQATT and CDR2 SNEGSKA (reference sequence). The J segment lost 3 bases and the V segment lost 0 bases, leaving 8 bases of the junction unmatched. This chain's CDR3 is CSARDSGTGDFYEQYF. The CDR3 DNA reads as TGCAGTGCTAGAGATTCCGGGACAGGGGACTTCTACGAGCAGTACTTC.

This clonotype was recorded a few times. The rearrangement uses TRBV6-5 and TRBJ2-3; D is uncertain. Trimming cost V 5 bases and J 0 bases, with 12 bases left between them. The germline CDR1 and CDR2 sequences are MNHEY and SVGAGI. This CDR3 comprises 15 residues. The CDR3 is CASSRQPRSTDTQYF. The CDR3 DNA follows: TGTGCCAGCAGTCGCCAGCCTCGTAGCACAGATACGCAGTATTTT.

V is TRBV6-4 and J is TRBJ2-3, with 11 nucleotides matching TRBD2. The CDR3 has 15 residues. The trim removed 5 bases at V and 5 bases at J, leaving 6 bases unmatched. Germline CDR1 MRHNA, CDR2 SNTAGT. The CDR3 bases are TGTGCCAGCAGTCCTCTAGCGGGGGGTGAAGATACGCAGTATTTT. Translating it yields CASSPLAGGEDTQYF.

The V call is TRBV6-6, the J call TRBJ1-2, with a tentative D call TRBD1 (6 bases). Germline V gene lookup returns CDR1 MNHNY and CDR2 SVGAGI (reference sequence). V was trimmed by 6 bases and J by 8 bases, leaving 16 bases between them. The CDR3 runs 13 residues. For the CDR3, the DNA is TGTGCCAGCAGCCGATCAACAACAGGGGGCTACACCTTC. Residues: CASSRSTTGGYTF.

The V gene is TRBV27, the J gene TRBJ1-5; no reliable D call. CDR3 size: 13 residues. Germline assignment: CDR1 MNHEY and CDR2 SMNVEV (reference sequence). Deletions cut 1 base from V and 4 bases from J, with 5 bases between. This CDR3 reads CASSLFLNQPQHF. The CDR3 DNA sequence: TGTGCCAGCAGTTTATTTCTGAATCAGCCCCAGCATTTT.

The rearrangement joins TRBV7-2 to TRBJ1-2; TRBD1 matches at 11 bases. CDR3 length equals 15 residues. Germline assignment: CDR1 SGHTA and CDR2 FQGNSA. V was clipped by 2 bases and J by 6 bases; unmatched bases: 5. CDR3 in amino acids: CASSLFGQGADGYTF. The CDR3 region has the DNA TGTGCCAGCAGCTTATTTGGACAGGGGGCAGATGGCTACACCTTC.

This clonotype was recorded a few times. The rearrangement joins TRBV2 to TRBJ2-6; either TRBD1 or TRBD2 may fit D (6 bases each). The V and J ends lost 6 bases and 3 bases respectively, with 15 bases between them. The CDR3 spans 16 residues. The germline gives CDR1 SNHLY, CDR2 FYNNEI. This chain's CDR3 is CASSYQGGLGANVLTF. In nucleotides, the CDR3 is TGTGCCAGCAGCTACCAAGGGGGGCTTGGGGCCAACGTCCTGACTTTC.

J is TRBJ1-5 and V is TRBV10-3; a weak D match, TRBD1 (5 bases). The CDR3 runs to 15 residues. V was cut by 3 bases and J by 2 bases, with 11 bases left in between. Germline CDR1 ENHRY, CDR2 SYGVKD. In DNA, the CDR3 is TGTGCCATCAGTGATGGGGGATACGGCAATCAGCCCCAGCATTTT. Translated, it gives CAISDGGYGNQPQHF.

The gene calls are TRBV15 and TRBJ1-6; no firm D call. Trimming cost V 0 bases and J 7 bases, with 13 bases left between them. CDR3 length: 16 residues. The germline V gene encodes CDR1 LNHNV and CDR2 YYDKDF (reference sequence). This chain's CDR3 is CATSRDQLGANSPLHF. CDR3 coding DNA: TGTGCCACCAGCAGAGATCAATTGGGCGCGAATTCACCCCTCCACTTT.

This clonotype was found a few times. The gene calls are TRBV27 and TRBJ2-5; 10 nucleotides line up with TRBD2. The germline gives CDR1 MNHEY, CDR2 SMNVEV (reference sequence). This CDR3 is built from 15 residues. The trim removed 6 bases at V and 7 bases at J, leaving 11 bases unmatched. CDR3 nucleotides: TGTGCCAGCAGCTGGGTTCTAGCGGGGGTCGGGACCCAGTACTTC. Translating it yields CASSWVLAGVGTQYF.

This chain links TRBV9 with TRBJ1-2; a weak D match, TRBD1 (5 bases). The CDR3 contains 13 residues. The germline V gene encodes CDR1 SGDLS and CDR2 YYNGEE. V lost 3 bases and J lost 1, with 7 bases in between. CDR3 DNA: TGTGCCAGCAGCGAGGGGCTTAACTATGGCTACACCTTC. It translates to CASSEGLNYGYTF.

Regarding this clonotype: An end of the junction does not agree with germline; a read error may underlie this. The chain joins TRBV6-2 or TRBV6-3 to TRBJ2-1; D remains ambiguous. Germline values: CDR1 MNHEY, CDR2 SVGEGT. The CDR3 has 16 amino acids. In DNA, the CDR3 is TGTGCCAGCACGACCGGGCTGCTTAGCTCCTACAATGAGCAGTTATTC. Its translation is CASTTGLLSSYNEQLF.

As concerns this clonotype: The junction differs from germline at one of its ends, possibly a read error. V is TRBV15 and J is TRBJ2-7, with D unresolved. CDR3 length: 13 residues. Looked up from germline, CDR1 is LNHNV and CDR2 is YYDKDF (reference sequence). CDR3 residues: CATSPGLSYEQYF. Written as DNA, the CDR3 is TGTGCTACCAGCCCGGGCCTAAGCTACGAGCAGTACTTC.

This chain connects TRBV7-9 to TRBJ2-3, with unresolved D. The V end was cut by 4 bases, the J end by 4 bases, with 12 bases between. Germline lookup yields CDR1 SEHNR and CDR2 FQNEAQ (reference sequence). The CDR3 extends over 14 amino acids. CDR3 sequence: CASSSWVLADTQYF. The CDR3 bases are TGTGCCAGCAGCTCGTGGGTCCTTGCAGATACGCAGTATTTT.

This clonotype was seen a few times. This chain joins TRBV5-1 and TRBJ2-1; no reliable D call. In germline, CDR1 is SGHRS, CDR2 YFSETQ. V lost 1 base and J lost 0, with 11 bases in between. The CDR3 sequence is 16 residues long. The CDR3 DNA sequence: TGCGCCAGCAGCTTGTTTCCAGAGCTCTCCTACAATGAGCAGTTCTTC. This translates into CASSLFPELSYNEQFF.

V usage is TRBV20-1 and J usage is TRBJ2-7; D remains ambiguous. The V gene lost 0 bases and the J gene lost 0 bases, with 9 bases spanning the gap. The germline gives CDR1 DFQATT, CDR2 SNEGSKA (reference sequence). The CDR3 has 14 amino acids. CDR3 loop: CSARDSRNSYEQYF. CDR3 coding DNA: TGCAGTGCTAGAGATTCTCGCAACTCCTACGAGCAGTACTTC.

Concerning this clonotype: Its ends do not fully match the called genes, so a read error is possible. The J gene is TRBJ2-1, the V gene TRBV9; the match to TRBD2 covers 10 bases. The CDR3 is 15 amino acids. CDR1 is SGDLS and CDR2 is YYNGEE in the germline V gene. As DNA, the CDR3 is TGTGCCAGCAGCGTAGCACTAGCGGGGTGGAGTGAGCGGTTCTTC. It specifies CASSVALAGWSERFF.

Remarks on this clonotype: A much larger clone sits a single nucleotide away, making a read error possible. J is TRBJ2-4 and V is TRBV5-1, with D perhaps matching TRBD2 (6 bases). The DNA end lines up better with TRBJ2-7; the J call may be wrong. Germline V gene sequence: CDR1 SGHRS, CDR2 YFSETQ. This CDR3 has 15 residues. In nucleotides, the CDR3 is TGCGCCAGCAGCTGGTTGGGGGGAGGAAACTACGAGCAGTACTTC. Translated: CASSWLGGGNYEQYF.

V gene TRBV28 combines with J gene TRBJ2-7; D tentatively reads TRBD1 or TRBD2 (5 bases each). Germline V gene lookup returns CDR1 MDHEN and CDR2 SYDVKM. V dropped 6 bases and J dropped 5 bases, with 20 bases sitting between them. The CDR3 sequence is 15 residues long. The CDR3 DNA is TGTGCCAGCAGCGCATCTGGAACCCGGGGCCACGAGCAGTACTTC. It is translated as CASSASGTRGHEQYF.

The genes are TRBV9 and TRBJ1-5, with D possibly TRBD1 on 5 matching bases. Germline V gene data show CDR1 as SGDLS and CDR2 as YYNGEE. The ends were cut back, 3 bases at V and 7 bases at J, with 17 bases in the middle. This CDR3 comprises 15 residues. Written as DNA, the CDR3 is TGTGCCAGCAGCGCCCGGTCCGGGGCTCTCCAGCCCCAGCATTTT. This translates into CASSARSGALQPQHF.

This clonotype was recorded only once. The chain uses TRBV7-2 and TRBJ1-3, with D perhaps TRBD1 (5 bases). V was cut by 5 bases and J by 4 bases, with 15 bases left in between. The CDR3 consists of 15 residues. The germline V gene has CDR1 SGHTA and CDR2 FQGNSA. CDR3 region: CASSPNGGSGNTIYF. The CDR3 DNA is TGTGCCAGCAGCCCAAACGGGGGTAGCGGAAACACCATATATTTT.

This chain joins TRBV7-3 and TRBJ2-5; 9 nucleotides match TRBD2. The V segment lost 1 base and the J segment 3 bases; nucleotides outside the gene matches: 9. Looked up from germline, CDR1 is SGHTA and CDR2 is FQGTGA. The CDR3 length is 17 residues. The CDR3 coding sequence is TGTGCCAGCAGCTTAAGCGTGGATAGCGGGGGCGAAGAGACCCAGTACTTC. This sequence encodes CASSLSVDSGGEETQYF. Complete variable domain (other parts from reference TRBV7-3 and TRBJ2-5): GAGVSQTPSNKVTEKGKYVELRCDPISGHTALYWYRQSLGQGPEFLIYFQGTGAADDSGLPNDRFFAVRPEGSVSTLKIQRTERGDSAVYLCASSLSVDSGGEETQYFGPGTRLLVL.